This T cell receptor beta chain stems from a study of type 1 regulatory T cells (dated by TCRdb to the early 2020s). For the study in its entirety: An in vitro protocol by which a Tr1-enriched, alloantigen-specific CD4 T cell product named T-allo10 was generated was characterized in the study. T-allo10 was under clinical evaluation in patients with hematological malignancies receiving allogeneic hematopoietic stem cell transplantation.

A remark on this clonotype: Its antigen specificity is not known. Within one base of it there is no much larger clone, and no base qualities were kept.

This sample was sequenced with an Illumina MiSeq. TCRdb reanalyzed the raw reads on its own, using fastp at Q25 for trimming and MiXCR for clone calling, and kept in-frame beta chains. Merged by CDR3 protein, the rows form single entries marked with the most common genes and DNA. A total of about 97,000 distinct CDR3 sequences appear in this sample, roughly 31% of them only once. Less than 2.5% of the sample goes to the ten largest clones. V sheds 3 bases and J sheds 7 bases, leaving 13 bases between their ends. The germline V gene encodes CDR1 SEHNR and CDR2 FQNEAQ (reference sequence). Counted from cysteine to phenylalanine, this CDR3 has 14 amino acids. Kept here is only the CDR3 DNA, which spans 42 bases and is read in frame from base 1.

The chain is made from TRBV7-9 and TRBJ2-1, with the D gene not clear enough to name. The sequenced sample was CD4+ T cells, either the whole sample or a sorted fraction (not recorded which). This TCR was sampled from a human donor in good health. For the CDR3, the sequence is CASSLDSLRNEQFF. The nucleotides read TGTGCCAGCAGCTTGGATAGTCTCCGGAATGAGCAGTTCTTC. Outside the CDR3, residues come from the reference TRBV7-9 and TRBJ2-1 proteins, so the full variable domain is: DTGVSQNPRHKITKRGQNVTFRCDPISEHNRLYWYRQTLGQGPEFLTYFQNEAQLEKSRLLSDRFSAERPKGSFSTLEIQRTEQGDSAMYLCASSLDSLRNEQFFGPGTRLTVL.